This entry features one TCR beta chain sequence. Germline trimming cut 0 bases from V and 6 bases from J; bases unmatched to any gene: 5. The CDR3 length is 15 residues. Germline CDR1 LNHNV, CDR2 YYDKDF (reference sequence). Constant-region reverse primers amplified full-length variable regions, followed by semi-nested Nested Universal Primer A PCR. TCRdb called the 5' RACE reads again in MiXCR, with one record for every CDR3 protein. The sample shows about 50,000 distinct CDR3 sequences, 28% of them seen only once. The sequenced sample consisted of naive CD4+ T cells sorted from blood. The subset was: naive CD4+ T cells, CD4+CD45RA+CD25-. The clonotype originates from a female donor with breast cancer. The V gene is TRBV15, the J gene TRBJ1-1; 9 bases map to TRBD1. CDR3 loop: CATSRERDREAEAFF. CDR3 DNA sequence: TGTGCCACCAGCAGAGAAAGGGACAGGGAGGCTGAAGCTTTCTTT.